This T cell receptor (beta chain) was recovered during a study of T cells after yellow fever vaccination. Study-level information: Fractions of low cell number were prepared using SMART-Seq v4 Ultra Low Input.

Study-level points and caveats: Booster sampling recovered most clones from primary vaccination (96% CD4, just over 85% CD8).

The CDR3 runs 14 residues. Trimming pared 0 bases from V and 1 base from J, leaving 9 bases between. CDR1 and CDR2 (germline): DFQATT, SNEGSKA (reference sequence). This clonotype has just a few counts. Its antigen is unknown. A 5'RACE template-switching step, the method used to make TCR cDNA, added a universal primer site and UMIs. TCRdb re-derived calls from the 5' RACE reads in MiXCR, one entry per CDR3 protein. The sample carries a few hundred thousand distinct CDR3 sequences, approximately 21% recorded once. This TCR derives from a man aged 30 to 45 who received the YFV17D yellow fever vaccine. The V call is TRBV20-1, the J call TRBJ2-5; D gene uncertain. The input for sequencing was PBMCs, taken 15 days after the yellow fever booster vaccination. CDR3 loop: CSARDGASQETQYF. The CDR3 region has the DNA TGCAGTGCTAGAGATGGCGCTAGCCAAGAGACCCAGTACTTC.